This T cell receptor (beta chain) came from a study of blood T cells in healthy people across ages. Germline V gene sequence: CDR1 DFQATT, CDR2 SNEGSKA (reference sequence). This CDR3 region has 12 residues. The V gene lost 5 bases and the J gene lost 0 bases, with 7 bases spanning the gap. This clonotype has just a few counts. A second PCR of 7 to 11 cycles used a sample-barcoded 5' primer and a J-beta primer mix. TCRdb called the 5' RACE reads again in MiXCR, with one record for every CDR3 protein. The repertoire consists of fewer than 800,000 distinct CDR3 sequences, with about 21% occurring once and the leading ten covering about 3.6%.

This chain links TRBV20-1 with TRBJ1-2, with a tentative D call TRBD1 (6 bases). Material: blood. The TCR sequence derives from a man aged 70-80 years in good health. The CDR3 reads CSAWTANYGYTF. DNA for the CDR3: TGCAGTGCTTGGACAGCTAACTATGGCTACACCTTC.